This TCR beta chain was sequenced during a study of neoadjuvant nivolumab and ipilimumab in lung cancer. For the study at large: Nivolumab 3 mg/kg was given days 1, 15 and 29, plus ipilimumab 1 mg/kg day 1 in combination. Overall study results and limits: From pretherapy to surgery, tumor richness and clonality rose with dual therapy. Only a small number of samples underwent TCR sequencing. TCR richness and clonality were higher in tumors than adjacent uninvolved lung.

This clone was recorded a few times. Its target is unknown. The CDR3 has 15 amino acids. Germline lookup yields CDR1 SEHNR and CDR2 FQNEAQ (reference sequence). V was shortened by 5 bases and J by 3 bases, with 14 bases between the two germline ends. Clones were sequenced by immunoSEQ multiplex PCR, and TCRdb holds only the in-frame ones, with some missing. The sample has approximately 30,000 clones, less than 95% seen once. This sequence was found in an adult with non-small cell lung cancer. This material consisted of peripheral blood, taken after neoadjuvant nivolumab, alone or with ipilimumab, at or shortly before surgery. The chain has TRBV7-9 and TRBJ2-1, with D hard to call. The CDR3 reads CASSRDQNLYNEQFF. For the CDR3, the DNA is TGTGCCAGCAGCCGCGACCAAAATCTCTACAATGAGCAGTTCTTC.